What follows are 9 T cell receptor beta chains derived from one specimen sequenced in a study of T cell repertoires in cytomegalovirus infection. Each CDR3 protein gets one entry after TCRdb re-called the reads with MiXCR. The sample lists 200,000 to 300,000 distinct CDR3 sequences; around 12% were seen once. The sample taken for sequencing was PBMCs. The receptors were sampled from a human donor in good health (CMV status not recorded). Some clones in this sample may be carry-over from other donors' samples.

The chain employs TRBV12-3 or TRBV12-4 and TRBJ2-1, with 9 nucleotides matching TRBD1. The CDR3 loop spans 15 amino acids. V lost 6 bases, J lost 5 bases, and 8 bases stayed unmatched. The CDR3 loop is CASRPRDRDDNEQFF. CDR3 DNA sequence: TGTGCCAGCAGGCCCCGGGACAGGGATGACAATGAGCAGTTCTTC.

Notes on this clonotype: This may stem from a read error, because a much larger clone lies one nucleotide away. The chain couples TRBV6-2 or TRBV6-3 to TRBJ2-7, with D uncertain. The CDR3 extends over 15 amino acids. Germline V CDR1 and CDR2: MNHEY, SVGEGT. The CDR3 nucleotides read TGTGCCAGCAGTTACTCGCCGGTTAGCTCCTACGAGCGGTACTTC. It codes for CASSYSPVSSYERYF.

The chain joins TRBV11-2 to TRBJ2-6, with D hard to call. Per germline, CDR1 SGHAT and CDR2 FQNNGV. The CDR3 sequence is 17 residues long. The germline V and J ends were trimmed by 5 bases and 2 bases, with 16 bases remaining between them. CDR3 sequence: CASSQSLGGAGANVLTF. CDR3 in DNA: TGTGCCAGCAGCCAATCCCTTGGTGGGGCTGGGGCCAACGTCCTGACTTTC.

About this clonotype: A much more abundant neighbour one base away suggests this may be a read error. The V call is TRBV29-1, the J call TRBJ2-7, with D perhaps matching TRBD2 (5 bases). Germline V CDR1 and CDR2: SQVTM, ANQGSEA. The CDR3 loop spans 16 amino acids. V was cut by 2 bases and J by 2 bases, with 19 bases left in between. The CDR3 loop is CSVERVGLRGTYEQYF. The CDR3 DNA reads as TGCAGCGTTGAACGAGTGGGCCTGAGAGGGACCTACGAGCAGTACTTC.

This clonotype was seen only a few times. DNA of the CDR3: TGTGCCAGCAGCCCTCCGAGCAGCGAGCAGTACTTC. This sequence encodes CASSPPSSEQYF. The gene calls are TRBV6-2 or TRBV6-3 and TRBJ2-7; D gene uncertain. CDR1 and CDR2 (germline): MNHEY, SVGEGT. V gave up 6 bases and J gave up 6 bases, with 12 bases separating them. This CDR3 is built from 12 residues.

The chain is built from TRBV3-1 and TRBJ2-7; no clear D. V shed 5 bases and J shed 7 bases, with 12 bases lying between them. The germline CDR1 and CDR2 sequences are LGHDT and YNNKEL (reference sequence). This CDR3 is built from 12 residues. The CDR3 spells CASSTGPNEQYF. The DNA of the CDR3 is TGTGCCAGCAGCACCGGCCCCAATGAGCAGTACTTC.

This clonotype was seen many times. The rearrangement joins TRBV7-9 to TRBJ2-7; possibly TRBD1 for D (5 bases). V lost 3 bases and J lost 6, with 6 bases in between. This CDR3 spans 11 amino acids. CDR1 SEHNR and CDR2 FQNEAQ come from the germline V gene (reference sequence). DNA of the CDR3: TGTGCCAGCAGCTTCAGGGTCGAGCAGTACTTC. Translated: CASSFRVEQYF.

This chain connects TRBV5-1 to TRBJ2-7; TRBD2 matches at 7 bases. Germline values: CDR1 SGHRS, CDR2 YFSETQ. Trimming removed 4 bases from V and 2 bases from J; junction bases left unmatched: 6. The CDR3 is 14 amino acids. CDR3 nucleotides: TGCGCCAGCAGCACTGGGGGGGGAGCCTACGAGCAGTACTTC. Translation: CASSTGGGAYEQYF.

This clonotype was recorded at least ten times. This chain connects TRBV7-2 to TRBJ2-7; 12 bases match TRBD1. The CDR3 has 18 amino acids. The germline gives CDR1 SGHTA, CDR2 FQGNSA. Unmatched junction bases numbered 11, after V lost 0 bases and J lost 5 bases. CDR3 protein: CASSLALPGQGAPDEQYF. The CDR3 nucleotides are TGTGCCAGCAGCTTAGCGCTTCCGGGACAGGGGGCGCCTGACGAGCAGTACTTC.